The entry below gives a single T cell receptor beta chain sequence along with its context. As yet, its antigen is unknown. Only in-frame clones appear in the TCRdb table, and some are missing; sequencing was by immunoSEQ multiplex PCR. The repertoire includes around 10,000 clones, roughly four fifths of them detected once, and 22% sits in the top ten. The sample originates from a study of OX40 agonist ivuxolimab in advanced cancers. Study conclusions and caveats: Clonal expansion from baseline to week 6 occurred in both CD4+ and CD8+ T cells.

This CDR3 is 14 amino acids long. V dropped 4 bases and J dropped 2 bases, with 8 bases sitting between them. CDR1 is SEHNR and CDR2 is FQNEAQ in the germline V gene (reference sequence). This specimen consisted of CD4+ or CD8+ T cells sorted from blood, obtained in a trial of the OX40 agonist ivuxolimab. This chain links TRBV7-9 with TRBJ2-2; no reliable D call. This clonotype was obtained from an adult with an advanced solid tumor such as melanoma, head and neck, liver or kidney cancer. CDR3 nucleotide sequence: TGTGCCAGCAGCTCCCCTCTTAACACCGGGGAGCTGTTTTTT. The encoded protein is CASSSPLNTGELFF.